The TCR beta chain described here comes from a study of T cell clones after liver transplantation. Study background: Draws occurred before transplant, before withdrawal, and after complete or failed withdrawal.

In the case of this clone: Its specificity is not known.

The V end lost 5 bases, the J end lost 0 bases, and 16 bases lay between the germline ends. Germline V gene data show CDR1 as SGHRS and CDR2 as YFSETQ. There are 16 residues in the CDR3. Study results and limitations: Small, mixed patient groups and varying post-transplant times limit these conclusions.

Libraries were prepared by immunoSEQ multiplex PCR; TCRdb keeps only in-frame clonotypes and omits some of them. The sample gives over 70,000 clones, about four fifths of which show up once; 0.79% is in the top ten. The V call is TRBV5-1, the J call TRBJ2-3; tentative D call: TRBD1 (6 bases). The source material was CD4+ T cells from blood, sampled 12 months after liver transplant. The clonotype originates from a human patient who received a liver transplant. The graft donor may have contributed some T cells. The CDR3, as DNA: TGCGCCAGCAGACGGACAGTCCTTTATAGCACAGATACGCAGTATTTT. Its translation: CASRRTVLYSTDTQYF.